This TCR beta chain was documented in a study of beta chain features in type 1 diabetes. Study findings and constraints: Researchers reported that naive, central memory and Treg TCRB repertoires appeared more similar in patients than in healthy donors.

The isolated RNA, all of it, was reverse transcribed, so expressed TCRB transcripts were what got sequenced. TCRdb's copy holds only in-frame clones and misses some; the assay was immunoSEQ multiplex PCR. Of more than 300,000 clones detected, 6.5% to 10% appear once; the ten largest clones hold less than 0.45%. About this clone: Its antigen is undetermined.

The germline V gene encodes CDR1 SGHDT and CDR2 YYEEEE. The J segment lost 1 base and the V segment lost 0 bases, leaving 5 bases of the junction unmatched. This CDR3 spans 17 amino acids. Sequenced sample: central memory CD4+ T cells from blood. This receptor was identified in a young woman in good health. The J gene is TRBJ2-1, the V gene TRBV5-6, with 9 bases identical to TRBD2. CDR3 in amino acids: CASSLVGGRESYNEQFF. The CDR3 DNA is TGTGCCAGCAGCTTGGTTGGCGGGAGGGAATCCTACAATGAGCAGTTCTTC.